In its sample, the clone carrying this T cell receptor (beta chain) was seen a few times. Its antigen is currently unknown. TCRdb recomputed calls from the 5' RACE reads with MiXCR, one row per CDR3 protein. The sample holds about 810,000 distinct CDR3 sequences, 9% to 15% seen once. The sample originates from a study of identical twins. Points from the study as a whole: The study drew conclusions from cross-sectional statistical analysis, not from following the same donors.

The CDR3 runs to 17 residues. With 5 bases clipped from V and 4 bases from J, the junction kept 15 bases outside the gene matches. The sample also formed part of further work on yellow fever vaccine responses in identical twins.

Material: PBMCs. The sequence was collected from a woman under 30 in good health. The V gene is TRBV12-3 or TRBV12-4, the J gene TRBJ2-3; 7 nucleotides match TRBD2. The CDR3 protein is CASSPGDWRERADTQYF. CDR3 bases: TGTGCCAGCAGTCCCGGAGATTGGCGGGAGAGGGCAGATACGCAGTATTTT.